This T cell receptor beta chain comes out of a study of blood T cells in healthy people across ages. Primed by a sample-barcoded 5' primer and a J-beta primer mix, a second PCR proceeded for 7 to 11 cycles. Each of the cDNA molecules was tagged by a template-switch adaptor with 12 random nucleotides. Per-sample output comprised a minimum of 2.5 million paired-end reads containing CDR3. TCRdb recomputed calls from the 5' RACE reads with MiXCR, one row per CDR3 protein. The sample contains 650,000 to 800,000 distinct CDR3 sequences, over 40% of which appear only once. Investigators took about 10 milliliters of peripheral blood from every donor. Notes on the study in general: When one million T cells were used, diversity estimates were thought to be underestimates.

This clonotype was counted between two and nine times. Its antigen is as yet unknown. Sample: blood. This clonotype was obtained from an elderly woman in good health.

CDR3 amino acids: CASSLVMGTHGYTF. Here the CDR3 DNA reads TGTGCCAGCAGCTTAGTAATGGGAACTCATGGCTACACCTTC. The gene calls are TRBV11-2 and TRBJ1-2; D gene uncertain. The CDR3 has 14 amino acids. From germline, CDR1 is SGHAT and CDR2 FQNNGV. Trimming removed 1 base from V and 6 bases from J, with 12 bases in between.